This passage covers 26 T cell receptor beta chains from one sample sequenced in a study of control samples from healthy donors and cancer patients. Using immunoSEQ multiplex PCR, the repertoire was profiled, and TCRdb retains in-frame clones only, with some absent. The data show over 100,000 clones, 75% to 90% seen once. The material sequenced was blood. The receptors here all came from a woman in her 50s in good health.

V gene TRBV12-5 combines with J gene TRBJ2-7, with D perhaps matching TRBD2 (5 bases). The ends were cut back, 3 bases at V and 3 bases at J, with 21 bases in the middle. The CDR3 runs to 17 residues. Germline V lookup: CDR1 LGHNT, CDR2 FRNRAP. The CDR3 loop is CASGLERKGYYFYEQYV. In nucleotides, the CDR3 is TGTGCTAGTGGTTTAGAGCGGAAGGGTTACTACTTCTACGAGCAGTACGTC.

The chain combines TRBV18 with TRBJ1-5; D not resolved. Germline values: CDR1 KGHSH, CDR2 LQKENI. Trimming left V 4 bases short and J 0 bases short, with 7 bases between. The CDR3 is 14 amino acids. The chain's CDR3 is CASSRADSNQPQHF. The CDR3 DNA reads as TGTGCCAGCTCACGAGCGGATAGCAATCAGCCCCAGCATTTT.

This clone was seen more than once but under ten times. The chain links TRBV5-4 to TRBJ2-7; D not resolved. The CDR3 runs 16 residues. Germline V gene data show CDR1 as SGHNT and CDR2 as YYREEE (reference sequence). V shed 4 bases and J shed 6 bases, with 23 bases lying between them. The CDR3 sequence is CASSQRWSRKVSEQYV. CDR3 bases: TGTGCCAGCAGCCAAAGGTGGAGCAGAAAGGTGTCCGAGCAGTACGTC.

The gene calls are TRBV18 and TRBJ1-4; D unresolved. The V gene's germline CDR1 is KGHSH and CDR2 LQKENI. Trimming cost V 3 bases and J 4 bases, with 6 bases left between them. The CDR3 has 13 amino acids. CDR3 in amino acids: CASSPGLNEKLFF. CDR3 coding DNA: TGTGCCAGCTCACCCGGACTTAATGAAAAACTGTTTTTT.

This chain uses TRBV4-1 with TRBJ1-1, with D unclear. This CDR3 has 15 amino acids. Germline V gives CDR1 MGHRA, CDR2 YSYEKL. With 6 bases removed from V and 1 base from J, the gap between germline ends came to 15 bases. The CDR3 DNA is TGCGCCAGCAGTCTCTATATGACGGGGAACACTGAAGCTTTCTTT. Its translation is CASSLYMTGNTEAFF.

This chain links TRBV9 with TRBJ2-3; D is possibly TRBD2 (5 bases). The V and J ends lost 5 bases and 2 bases respectively, with 9 bases between them. Germline CDR1 SGDLS, CDR2 YYNGEE. The CDR3 is 13 amino acids. The CDR3 here is CASSHLATDTQYF. CDR3 nucleotide sequence: TGTGCCAGCAGTCATCTAGCCACAGATACGCAGTATTTT.

This chain joins TRBV29-1 and TRBJ1-1; 10 bases match TRBD1. Germline V gene lookup returns CDR1 SQVTM and CDR2 ANQGSEA. There are 15 residues in the CDR3. The CDR3 protein is CSHPGDRGRTTEAFF. CDR3 bases: TGCAGTCACCCGGGGGACAGGGGAAGAACAACTGAAGCTTTCTTT.

CDR3 region: CAISESSSGGERDTQYF. The CDR3 DNA sequence: TGTGCCATCAGTGAGTCGTCTAGCGGGGGAGAGAGGGATACGCAGTATTTT. The chain links TRBV10-3 to TRBJ2-3; 10 nucleotides align to TRBD2. This CDR3 contains 17 residues. Per the germline V gene, CDR1 is ENHRY and CDR2 is SYGVKD. V lost 0 bases and J lost 6; bases outside the gene matches: 9.

CDR3 bases: TGTGCCAGCAGAATAAGGACAGGGGCATCCTATGGCTACACCTTC. Translation: CASRIRTGASYGYTF. This chain links TRBV2 with TRBJ1-2, with 9 positions matching TRBD1. Germline CDR1 and CDR2: SNHLY and FYNNEI. CDR3 length: 15 amino acids. J lost 4 bases, V lost 6 bases, and 9 bases had no gene match.

This chain joins TRBV6-5 and TRBJ1-5; D is possibly TRBD1 (5 bases). Looked up from germline, CDR1 is MNHEY and CDR2 is SVGAGI. V shed 3 bases and J shed 2 bases, with 14 bases lying between them. The CDR3 covers 16 residues. This chain's CDR3 is CASSYQGGQGNQPQHF. In DNA, the CDR3 is TGTGCCAGCAGTTATCAGGGAGGTCAGGGCAATCAGCCCCAGCATTTT.

In its sample, this clone was seen once. The chain combines TRBV4-3 with TRBJ1-1; TRBD1 matches 7 bases. Germline values: CDR1 LGHNA, CDR2 YSLEER. Losses at the gene ends were 0 bases for V and 4 bases for J; bases not matched to a gene: 5. The CDR3 is 15 residues long. The CDR3 DNA sequence: TGCGCCAGCAGCCAAGACCAGGGGGTTCGCACTGAAGCTTTCTTT. Protein product: CASSQDQGVRTEAFF.

The gene calls are TRBV29-1 and TRBJ2-1; D is ambiguous. The germline CDR1 and CDR2 sequences are SQVTM and ANQGSEA. Trimming took off 0 bases at V and 2 bases at J, with 2 bases between the two ends. The CDR3 contains 12 residues. The CDR3 spells CSVEEAYNEQFF. The CDR3, as DNA: TGCAGCGTTGAAGAGGCCTACAATGAGCAGTTCTTC.

The chain combines TRBV29-1 with TRBJ2-1, with 14 bases lining up with TRBD2. J lost 9 bases, V lost 5 bases, and 3 bases had no gene match. The CDR3 loop spans 13 amino acids. The V gene's germline CDR1 is SQVTM and CDR2 ANQGSEA. The CDR3 DNA sequence: TGCAGCGTTCGGACTAGCGGGAGGTTTGAGCAGTTCTTC. It translates to CSVRTSGRFEQFF.

The J gene is TRBJ2-1, the V gene TRBV7-6; no definite D call. The V gene lost 2 bases and the J gene lost 1 base, with 12 bases spanning the gap. The CDR3 extends over 16 amino acids. The germline V gene has CDR1 SGHVS and CDR2 FNYEAQ. CDR3 loop: CASSLRFLGSYNEQFF. The CDR3 DNA sequence: TGTGCCAGCAGCTTACGATTTCTGGGATCCTACAATGAGCAGTTCTTC.

The chain recombines TRBV7-9 with TRBJ2-4; D is uncertain. The CDR3 covers 15 residues. Germline values: CDR1 SEHNR, CDR2 FQNEAQ (reference sequence). Trimming pared 1 base from V and 1 base from J, leaving 8 bases between. CDR3 nucleotide sequence: TGTGCCAGCAGCTTAGTTTCTGGGGCCAAAAACATTCAGTACTTC. It codes for CASSLVSGAKNIQYF.

The V gene is TRBV25-1, the J gene TRBJ1-1; 7 positions match TRBD1. J gave up 10 bases and V 2 bases, and 4 bases lay outside the gene matches. The germline V gene has CDR1 MGHDK and CDR2 SYGVNS. The CDR3 has 12 amino acids. In DNA form, the CDR3 reads TGTGCCAGCAGTGAAGGTTGGACAGGAGCTTTCTTT. It yields the protein CASSEGWTGAFF.

J is TRBJ2-1 and V is TRBV5-4, with 7 bases matching TRBD2. The CDR3 has 16 amino acids. The junction had 8 bases not matched to a gene; V was cut back by 5 bases and J by 0 bases. Germline V gene data show CDR1 as SGHNT and CDR2 as YYREEE (reference sequence). The CDR3 loop is CASSFGRTSSYNEQFF. CDR3 nucleotide sequence: TGTGCCAGCAGTTTCGGGAGGACCAGCTCCTACAATGAGCAGTTCTTC.

This chain connects TRBV9 to TRBJ2-1; TRBD2 might be the D (7 bases). V gave up 4 bases and J gave up 4 bases, with 21 bases separating them. Germline V gene data show CDR1 as SGDLS and CDR2 as YYNGEE. The CDR3 runs 17 residues. The CDR3 is CASSLEGGLADYNEQFF. The CDR3 region has the DNA TGTGCCAGCAGCCTCGAGGGGGGGCTAGCGGATTACAATGAGCAGTTCTTC.

The chain employs TRBV7-2 and TRBJ1-3; no firm D call. Trimming removed 6 bases from V and 0 bases from J, with 21 bases in between. Germline CDR1 reads SGHTA; CDR2 reads FQGNSA. The CDR3 runs 18 residues. In DNA, the CDR3 is TGTGCCAGCAGGAAGGGAGGACTGTCGACGAGCTCTGGAAACACCATATATTTT. It translates to CASRKGGLSTSSGNTIYF.

The J gene is TRBJ2-1, the V gene TRBV18; 13 positions match TRBD2. CDR3 size: 15 residues. CDR1 KGHSH and CDR2 LQKENI come from the germline V gene. After removal of 4 bases from V and 5 bases from J, the junction contained 2 bases not matched to a gene. This CDR3 reads CASSLLAGGNNEQFF. The CDR3 DNA reads as TGTGCCAGCTCACTACTAGCGGGGGGGAACAATGAGCAGTTCTTC.

The table lists this clone with a count of one. The CDR3 here is CASSRTSGRADTQYF. The CDR3 nucleotides are TGTGCCAGCAGCCGGACTAGCGGGAGGGCAGATACGCAGTATTTT. This rearrangement joins TRBV7-2 to TRBJ2-3; 15 nucleotides match TRBD2. This CDR3 contains 15 residues. Germline CDR1 SGHTA, CDR2 FQGNSA. V lost 5 bases, J lost 4 bases, and 1 base stayed unmatched.

This chain joins TRBV18 and TRBJ1-4, with 7 bases matching TRBD1. Losses at the gene ends were 6 bases for V and 3 bases for J; bases not matched to a gene: 7. The length of the CDR3 is 15 residues. CDR1 is KGHSH and CDR2 is LQKENI in the germline V gene. Here the CDR3 DNA reads TGTGCCAGCTCGTACACGGGACAGTCTAATGAAAAACTGTTTTTT. Protein: CASSYTGQSNEKLFF.

Turning to this clone: The same CDR3 arises from other DNA sequences in this sample as well. The rearrangement joins TRBV9 to TRBJ1-3; D is ambiguous. The CDR3 has 14 amino acids. Trimming pared 0 bases from V and 3 bases from J, leaving 7 bases between. CDR1 SGDLS and CDR2 YYNGEE come from the germline V gene. CDR3 coding DNA: TGTGCCAGCAGCGTAGATGGAAGTGGAAACACCATATATTTT. Translation: CASSVDGSGNTIYF.

The J gene is TRBJ2-3, the V gene TRBV2; no clear D. CDR3 length equals 12 residues. V lost 3 bases, J lost 8 bases, and 9 bases lay in between. Germline V gene lookup returns CDR1 SNHLY and CDR2 FYNNEI. The CDR3 region is CASSDSLGTQYF. In DNA form, the CDR3 reads TGTGCCAGCAGTGACTCCCTGGGTACGCAGTATTTT.

CDR3 nucleotides: TGTGCCAGCCATTTAGGGGGATCTTCTGGGGCCAACGTCCTGACTTTC. This codes for CASHLGGSSGANVLTF. The chain couples TRBV27 to TRBJ2-6, with D perhaps matching TRBD1 (6 bases). Trimming pared 8 bases from V and 1 base from J, leaving 15 bases between. The germline V gene has CDR1 MNHEY and CDR2 SMNVEV (reference sequence). The CDR3 consists of 16 residues.

The rearrangement joins TRBV19 to TRBJ1-5, with 10 bases that match TRBD1. Trimming cost V 6 bases and J 0 bases; bases outside gene matches: 2. CDR1 and CDR2 (germline): LNHDA, SQIVND (reference sequence). The CDR3 length is 15 residues. The CDR3, as DNA: TGTGCCAGTAGGGACAGGGGGTATAGCAATCAGCCCCAGCATTTT. It yields the protein CASRDRGYSNQPQHF.